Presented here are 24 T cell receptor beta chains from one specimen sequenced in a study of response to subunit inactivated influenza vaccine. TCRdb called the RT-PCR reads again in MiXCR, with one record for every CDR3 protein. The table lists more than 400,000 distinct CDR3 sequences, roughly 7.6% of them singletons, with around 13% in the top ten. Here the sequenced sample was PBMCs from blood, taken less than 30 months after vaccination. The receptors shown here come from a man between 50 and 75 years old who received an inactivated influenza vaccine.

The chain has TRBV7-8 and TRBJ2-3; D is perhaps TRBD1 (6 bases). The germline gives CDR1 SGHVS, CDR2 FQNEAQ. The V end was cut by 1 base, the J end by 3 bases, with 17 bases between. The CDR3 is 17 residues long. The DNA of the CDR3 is TGTGCCAGCAGCTTAGTGAGCCCAGGGGCTGGAACAGATACGCAGTATTTT. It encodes CASSLVSPGAGTDTQYF.

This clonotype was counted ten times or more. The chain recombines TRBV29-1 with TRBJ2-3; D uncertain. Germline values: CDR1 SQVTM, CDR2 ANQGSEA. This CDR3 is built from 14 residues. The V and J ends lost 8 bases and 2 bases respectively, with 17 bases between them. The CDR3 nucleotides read TGCAGCCACCGAAAGGGCGGAGACACAGATACGCAGTATTTT. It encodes CSHRKGGDTDTQYF.

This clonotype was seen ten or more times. In nucleotides, the CDR3 is TGTGCCAGCGGGGCCAAAAACATTCAGTACTTC. Translating it yields CASGAKNIQYF. The chain links TRBV6-5 to TRBJ2-4; D gene ambiguous. Between the trimmed V and J ends, which lost 8 bases and 1 base, there was a span of 3 bases. The CDR3 consists of 11 residues. Germline CDR1 MNHEY, CDR2 SVGAGI.

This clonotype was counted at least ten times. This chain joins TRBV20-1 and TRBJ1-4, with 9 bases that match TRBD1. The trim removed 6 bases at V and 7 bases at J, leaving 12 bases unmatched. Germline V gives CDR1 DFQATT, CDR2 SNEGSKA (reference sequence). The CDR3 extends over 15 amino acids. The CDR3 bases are TGCAGTGCCCGCGGGGCCGGGACAGGGTTTGAAAAACTGTTTTTT. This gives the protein CSARGAGTGFEKLFF.

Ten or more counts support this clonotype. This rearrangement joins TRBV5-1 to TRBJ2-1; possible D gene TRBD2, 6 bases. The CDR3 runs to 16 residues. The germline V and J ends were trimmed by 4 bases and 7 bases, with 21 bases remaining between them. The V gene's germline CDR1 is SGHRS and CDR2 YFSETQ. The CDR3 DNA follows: TGCGCCAGCAGCCGGCGGGGTGGCGGGAAAGCAAATGAGCAGTTCTTC. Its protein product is CASSRRGGGKANEQFF.

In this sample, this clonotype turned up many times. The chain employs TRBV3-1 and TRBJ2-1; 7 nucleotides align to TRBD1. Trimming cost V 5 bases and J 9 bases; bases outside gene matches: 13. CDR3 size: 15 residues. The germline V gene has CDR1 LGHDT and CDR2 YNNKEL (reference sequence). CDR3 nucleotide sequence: TGTGCCAGCAGCAGAAAGACAGGGAATGAGGGTGAGCAGTTCTTC. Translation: CASSRKTGNEGEQFF.

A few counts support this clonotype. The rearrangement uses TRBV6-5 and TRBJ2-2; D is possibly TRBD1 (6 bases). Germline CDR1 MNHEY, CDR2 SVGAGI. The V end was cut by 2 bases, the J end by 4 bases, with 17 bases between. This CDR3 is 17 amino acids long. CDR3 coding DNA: TGTGCCAGCAGTTACGGTCGGGACAAACTAACCACCGGGGAGCTGTTTTTT. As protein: CASSYGRDKLTTGELFF.

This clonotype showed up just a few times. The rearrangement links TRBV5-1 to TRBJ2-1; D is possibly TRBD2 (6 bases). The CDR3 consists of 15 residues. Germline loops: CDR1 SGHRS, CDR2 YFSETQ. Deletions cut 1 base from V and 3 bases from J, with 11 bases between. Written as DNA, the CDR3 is TGCGCCAGCAGCTTGACGGGAGTTAACTACAATGAGCAGTTCTTC. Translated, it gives CASSLTGVNYNEQFF.

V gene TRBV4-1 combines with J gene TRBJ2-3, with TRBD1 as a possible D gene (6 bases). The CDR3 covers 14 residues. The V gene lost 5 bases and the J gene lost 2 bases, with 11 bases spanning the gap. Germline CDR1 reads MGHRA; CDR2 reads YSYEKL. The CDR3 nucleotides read TGCGCCAGCAGCACAGGGCCTTTCACAGATACGCAGTATTTT. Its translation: CASSTGPFTDTQYF.

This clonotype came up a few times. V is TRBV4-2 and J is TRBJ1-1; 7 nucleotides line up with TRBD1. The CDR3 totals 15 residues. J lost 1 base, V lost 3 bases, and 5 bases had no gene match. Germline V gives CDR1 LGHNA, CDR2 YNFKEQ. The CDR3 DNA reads TGTGCCAGCAGCCAGTCCGGGACAGCGAACACTGAAGCTTTCTTT. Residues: CASSQSGTANTEAFF.

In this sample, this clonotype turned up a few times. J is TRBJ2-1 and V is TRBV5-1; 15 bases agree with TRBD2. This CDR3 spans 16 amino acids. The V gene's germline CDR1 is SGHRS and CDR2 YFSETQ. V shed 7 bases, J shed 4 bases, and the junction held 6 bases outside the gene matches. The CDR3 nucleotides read TGCGCCAGCGAAGGACTAGCGGGGGGGCCATACAATGAGCAGTTCTTC. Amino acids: CASEGLAGGPYNEQFF.

CDR3 DNA sequence: TGTGCCAGCAGTCCATTAGCGGAGCTGTTTTTT. This gives the protein CASSPLAELFF. This chain connects TRBV12-3 or TRBV12-4 to TRBJ2-2, with D hard to call. V was clipped by 5 bases and J by 10 bases, with 8 bases between them. The CDR3 totals 11 residues.

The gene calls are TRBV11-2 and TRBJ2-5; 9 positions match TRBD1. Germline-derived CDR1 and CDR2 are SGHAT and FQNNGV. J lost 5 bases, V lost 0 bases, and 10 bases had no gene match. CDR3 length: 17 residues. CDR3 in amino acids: CASSLDFGTGIGETQYF. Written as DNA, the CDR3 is TGTGCCAGCAGCTTAGATTTTGGGACAGGGATTGGGGAGACCCAGTACTTC.

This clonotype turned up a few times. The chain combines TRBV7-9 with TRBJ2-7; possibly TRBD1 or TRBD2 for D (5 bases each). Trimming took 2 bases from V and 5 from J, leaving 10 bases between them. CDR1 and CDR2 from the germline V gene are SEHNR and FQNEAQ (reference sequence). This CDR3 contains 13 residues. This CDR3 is CASSLLGRNEQYF. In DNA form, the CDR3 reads TGTGCCAGCAGCTTATTGGGACGGAACGAGCAGTACTTC.

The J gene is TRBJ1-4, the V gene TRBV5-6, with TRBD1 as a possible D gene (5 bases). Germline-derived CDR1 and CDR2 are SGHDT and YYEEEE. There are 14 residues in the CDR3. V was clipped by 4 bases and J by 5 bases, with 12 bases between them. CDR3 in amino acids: CASSHGTENEKLFF. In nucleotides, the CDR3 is TGTGCCAGCAGCCACGGGACGGAAAATGAAAAACTGTTTTTT.

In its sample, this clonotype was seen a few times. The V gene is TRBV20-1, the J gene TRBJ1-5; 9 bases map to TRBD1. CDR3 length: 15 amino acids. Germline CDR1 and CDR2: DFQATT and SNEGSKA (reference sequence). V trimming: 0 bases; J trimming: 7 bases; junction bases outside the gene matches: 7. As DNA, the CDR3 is TGCAGTGCTAGAGAGGGACAGGGCAAGGGACAGCCCCAGCATTTT. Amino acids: CSAREGQGKGQPQHF.

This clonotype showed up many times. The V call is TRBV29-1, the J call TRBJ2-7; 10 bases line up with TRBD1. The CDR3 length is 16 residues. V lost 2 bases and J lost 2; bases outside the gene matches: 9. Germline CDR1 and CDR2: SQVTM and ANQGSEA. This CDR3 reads CSVERGSGTGAYEQYF. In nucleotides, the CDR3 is TGCAGCGTTGAAAGAGGGTCCGGGACAGGGGCCTACGAGCAGTACTTC.

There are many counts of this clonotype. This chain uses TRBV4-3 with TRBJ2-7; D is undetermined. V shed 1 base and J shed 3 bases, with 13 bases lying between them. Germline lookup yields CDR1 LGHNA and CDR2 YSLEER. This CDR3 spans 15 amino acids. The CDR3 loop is CASSQGMAPVYEQYF. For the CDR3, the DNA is TGCGCCAGCAGCCAAGGAATGGCCCCGGTCTACGAGCAGTACTTC.

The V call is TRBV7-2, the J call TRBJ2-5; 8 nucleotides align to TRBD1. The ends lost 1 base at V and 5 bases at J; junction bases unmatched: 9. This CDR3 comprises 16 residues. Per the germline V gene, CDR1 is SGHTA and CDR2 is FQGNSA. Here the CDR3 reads CASSLGDRTMGETQYF. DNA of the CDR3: TGTGCCAGCAGCTTAGGGGACAGGACAATGGGGGAGACCCAGTACTTC.

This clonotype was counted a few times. The CDR3 protein is CASRPAGNQPQHF. CDR3 sequence (DNA): TGTGCCAGCAGACCGGCCGGCAATCAGCCCCAGCATTTT. The chain carries TRBV28 and TRBJ1-5; D gene unclear. The CDR3 extends over 13 amino acids. V lost 6 bases and J 2 bases, leaving 8 bases between the germline ends. Germline CDR1 is MDHEN and CDR2 is SYDVKM. Drawing the rest from reference TRBV28 and TRBJ1-5, the complete variable domain is DVKVTQSSRYLVKRTGEKVFLECVQDMDHENMFWYRQDPGLGLRLIYFSYDVKMKEKGDIPEGYSVSREKKERFSLILESASTNQTSMYLCASRPAGNQPQHFGDGTRLSIL.

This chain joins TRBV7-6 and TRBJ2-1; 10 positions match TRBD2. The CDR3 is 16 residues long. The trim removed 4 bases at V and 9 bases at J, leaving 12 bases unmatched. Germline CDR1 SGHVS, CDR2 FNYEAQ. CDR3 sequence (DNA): TGTGCCAGCAGCTCCCTTCCCCAGCGGGGGGGCGTTGAGCAGTTCTTC. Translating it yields CASSSLPQRGGVEQFF.

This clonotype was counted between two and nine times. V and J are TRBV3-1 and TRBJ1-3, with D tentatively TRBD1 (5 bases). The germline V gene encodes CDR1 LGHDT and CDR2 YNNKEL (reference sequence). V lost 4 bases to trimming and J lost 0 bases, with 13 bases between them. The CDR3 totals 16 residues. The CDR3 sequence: CASSRPQVPSGNTIYF. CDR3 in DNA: TGTGCCAGCAGCCGACCACAGGTTCCCTCTGGAAACACCATATATTTT.

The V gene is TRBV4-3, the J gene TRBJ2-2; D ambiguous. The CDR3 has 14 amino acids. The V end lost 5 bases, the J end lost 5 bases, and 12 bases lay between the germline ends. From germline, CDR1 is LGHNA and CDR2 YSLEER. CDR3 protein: CASSEYGLTGELFF. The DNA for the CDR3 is TGCGCCAGCAGCGAGTACGGGCTTACCGGGGAGCTGTTTTTT.

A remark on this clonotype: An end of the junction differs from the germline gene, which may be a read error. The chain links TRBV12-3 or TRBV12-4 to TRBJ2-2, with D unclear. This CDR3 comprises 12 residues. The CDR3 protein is CASRFHTRELFF. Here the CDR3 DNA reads TGTGCCAGCAGATTTCACACCAGGGAGCTGTTTTTT.